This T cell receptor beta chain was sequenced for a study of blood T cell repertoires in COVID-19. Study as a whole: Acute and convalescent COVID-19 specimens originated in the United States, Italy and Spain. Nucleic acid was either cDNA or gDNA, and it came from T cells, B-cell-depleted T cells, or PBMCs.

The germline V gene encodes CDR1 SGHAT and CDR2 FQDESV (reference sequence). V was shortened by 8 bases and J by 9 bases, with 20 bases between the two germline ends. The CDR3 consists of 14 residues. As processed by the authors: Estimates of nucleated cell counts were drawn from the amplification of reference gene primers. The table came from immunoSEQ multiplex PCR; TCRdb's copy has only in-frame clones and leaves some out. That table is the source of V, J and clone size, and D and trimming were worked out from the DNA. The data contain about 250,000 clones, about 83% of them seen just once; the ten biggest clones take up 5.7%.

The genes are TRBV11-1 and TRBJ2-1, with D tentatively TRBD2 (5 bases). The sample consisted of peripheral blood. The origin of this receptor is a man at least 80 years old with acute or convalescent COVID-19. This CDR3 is CASSQGRDKGEQFF. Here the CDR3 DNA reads TGTGCCAGCTCCCAAGGCCGGGATAAGGGTGAGCAGTTCTTC.